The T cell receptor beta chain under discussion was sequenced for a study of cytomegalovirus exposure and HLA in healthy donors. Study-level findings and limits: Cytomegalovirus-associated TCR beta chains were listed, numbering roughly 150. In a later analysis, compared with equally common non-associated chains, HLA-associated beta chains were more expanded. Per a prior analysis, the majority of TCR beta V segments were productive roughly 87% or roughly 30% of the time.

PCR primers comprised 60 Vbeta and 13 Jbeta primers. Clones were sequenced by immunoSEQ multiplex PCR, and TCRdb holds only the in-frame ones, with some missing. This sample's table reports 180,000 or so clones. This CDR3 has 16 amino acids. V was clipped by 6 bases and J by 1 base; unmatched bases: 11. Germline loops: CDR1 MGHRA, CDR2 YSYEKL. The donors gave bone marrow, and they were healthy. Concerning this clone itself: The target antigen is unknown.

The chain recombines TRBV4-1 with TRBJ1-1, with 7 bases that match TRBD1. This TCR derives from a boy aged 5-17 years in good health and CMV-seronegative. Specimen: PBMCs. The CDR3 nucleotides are TGCGCCAGCAGACCAAAGGTCGGACAGGAGAACACTGAAGCTTTCTTT. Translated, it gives CASRPKVGQENTEAFF.